The rows below give T cell receptor beta chains drawn from one sample of a study of post-analysis software for immune sequencing data. TCRdb reanalysed the PCR reads using MiXCR and keeps one entry per CDR3 protein. The sample records 350,000 to 450,000 distinct CDR3 sequences, 30% to 45% being singletons. Sequenced sample: blood. All receptors derive from a girl aged 10-17 years with multiple sclerosis. Both conserved end residues are trimmed from each CDR3. Expanded clones get a size class; other rows say once, few or many, or leave the size out.

v_gene,j_gene,abundance,CDR3aa
TRBV12-3/TRBV12-4,TRBJ1-2,many,ASSLERDRVSGYT
TRBV10-3,TRBJ2-5,few,AISEPGQGETQY
TRBV5-1,TRBJ2-2,.,ASSFGESTGELF
TRBV12-3/TRBV12-4,TRBJ2-3,many,ASSFSGGTDTQY
TRBV12-3/TRBV12-4,TRBJ2-5,.,ASSRGSEETQY
TRBV4-1,TRBJ1-6,.,ASSQGVVLGGSPLH
TRBV2,TRBJ2-4,.,ASNSALAKNIQY
TRBV5-1,TRBJ1-1,.,ASSYGGTMNTEAF
TRBV7-9,TRBJ1-2,few,ASSLVPGNYGYT
TRBV7-8,TRBJ2-3,few,ASSTRDTQY
TRBV20-1,TRBJ2-5,.,SAPTSGGLETQY
TRBV21-1,TRBJ2-1,.,ASSKGRGGYNEQF
TRBV20-1,TRBJ2-1,.,GARMVAGGQSSYNEQF
TRBV7-9,TRBJ1-2,.,ASSSKGQPYGYT
TRBV7-8,TRBJ2-1,.,ASSRGRDYNGQF
TRBV20-1,TRBJ2-2,.,SAPGQVGELF
TRBV20-1,TRBJ2-3,.,SARRPGLPTDTQY
TRBV3-1,TRBJ2-2,.,ASSRGLAGTTNTGELF
TRBV6-5,TRBJ2-1,.,ASSSPSGGRSYNEQF
TRBV7-2,TRBJ1-5,.,ASSGGLGTIHQPQH
TRBV4-2,TRBJ2-5,.,ASSQRGVEETQY
TRBV11-2,TRBJ2-7,few,ASSRQAYEQY
TRBV5-1,TRBJ2-7,few,ASSLGHEMSSYEQY
TRBV20-1,TRBJ2-7,.,SAAGQGNYEQY
TRBV6-5,TRBJ2-7,.,ASSQGQGSSYEQY
TRBV5-1,TRBJ2-1,.,ASSLAVDRPYNEQF
TRBV20-1,TRBJ2-5,few,SAGLAGQY
TRBV5-1,TRBJ2-1,.,ASSLVESSYNEQF
TRBV5-6,TRBJ2-7,few,ASSFRNRGTYEQY
TRBV5-1,TRBJ1-1,.,ASSLDGGRMNTKAF
TRBV3-1,TRBJ1-2,.,ASSPILAAIGSSYT
TRBV12-3/TRBV12-4,TRBJ2-1,.,ASSLGVDSFRHNEQF
TRBV7-2,TRBJ2-7,few,ASSQHYEQY
TRBV12-5,TRBJ2-2,.,ASDLEGGPTNTGELF
TRBV7-9,TRBJ1-1,.,ASRSYAGEAF